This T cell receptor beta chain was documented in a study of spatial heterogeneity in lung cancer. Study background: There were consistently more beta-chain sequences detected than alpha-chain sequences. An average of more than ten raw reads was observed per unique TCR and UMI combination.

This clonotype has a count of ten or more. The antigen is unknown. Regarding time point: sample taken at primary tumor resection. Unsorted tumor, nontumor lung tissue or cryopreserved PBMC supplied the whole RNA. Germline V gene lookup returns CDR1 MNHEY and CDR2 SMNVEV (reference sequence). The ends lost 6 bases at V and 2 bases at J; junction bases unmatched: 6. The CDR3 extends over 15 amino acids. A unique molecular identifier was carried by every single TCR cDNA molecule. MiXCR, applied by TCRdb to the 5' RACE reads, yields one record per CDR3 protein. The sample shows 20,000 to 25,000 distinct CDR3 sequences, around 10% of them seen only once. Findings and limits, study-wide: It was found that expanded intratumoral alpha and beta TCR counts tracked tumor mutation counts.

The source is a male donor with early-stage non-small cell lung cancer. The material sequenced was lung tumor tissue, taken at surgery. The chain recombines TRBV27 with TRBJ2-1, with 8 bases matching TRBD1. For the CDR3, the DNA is TGTGCCAGCAGCCAGGGGGCCGTTACCTACAATGAGCAGTTCTTC. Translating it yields CASSQGAVTYNEQFF.